This T cell receptor (beta chain) is drawn from a study of blood T cell repertoires in COVID-19. Overall study: Samples taken during acute and convalescent COVID-19 were collected in the United States, Italy and Spain. T cells, B-cell-depleted T cells, or PBMCs provided the cDNA or gDNA that served as material.

The V end lost 0 bases, the J end lost 3 bases, and 20 bases lay between the germline ends. CDR1 and CDR2 from the germline V gene are LNHNV and YYDKDF (reference sequence). This CDR3 is 18 amino acids long. In the authors' workflow: From reference gene primer amplification, estimates of nucleated cell counts were derived. Some clones are missing from TCRdb's copy, which holds only in-frame ones; the method was immunoSEQ multiplex PCR. The DNA was the basis for D and trimming; V, J and clone size are from that table. The data contain some 170,000 clones, about three quarters of them seen just once; the ten biggest clones take up more than 25%.

The sequence was obtained from a woman aged 70 to 79 with acute or convalescent COVID-19. Sequencing was performed on peripheral blood. This chain joins TRBV15 and TRBJ1-2, with a weak D call TRBD1 (6 bases). CDR3 bases: TGTGCCACCAGCAGAGATCGTCTGGGTCGGGGGGCCGACTATGGCTACACCTTC. Translation gives CATSRDRLGRGADYGYTF.